The rows below give T cell receptor beta chains drawn from one sample of a study of blood T cell repertoires in COVID-19. The repertoire was sequenced with immunoSEQ multiplex PCR; TCRdb's copy has only in-frame clones and lacks some. The sample yields fewer than 55,000 clones, roughly 82% seen once. Sequencing was carried out using peripheral blood. The receptor source for this set is a woman between 55 and 75 years old with acute or convalescent COVID-19. Each CDR3 is given with its conserved first and last residue. The order of the fields is J gene, clone size, V gene, D gene, CDR3 DNA, CDR3 protein. The D gene is left open where the match is weak. Rows may omit the clone size; those that give it use once, few, many or a size class.

>TRBJ2-6|NA|TRBV2|TRBD1
TGTGCCAGCAGTGACCCTGGACAGGCCTCCTCTGGGGCCAACGTCCTGACTTTC
CASSDPGQASSGANVLTF
>TRBJ2-5|once|TRBV7-8|TRBD1
TGTGCCAGCAGCTGGACAGGATTGGGGGAGACCCAGTACTTC
CASSWTGLGETQYF
>TRBJ2-1|NA|TRBV11-3|TRBD2
TGTGCCAGCCGAATTAGCGGGGGGGCCCCCCATGAGCAGTTCTTC
CASRISGGAPHEQFF
>TRBJ2-1|NA|TRBV18|TRBD2
TGTGCCAGCTCACCTTCCCGGGGGGTGGTGGATGAGCAGTTCTTC
CASSPSRGVVDEQFF
>TRBJ1-5|once|TRBV10-3|TRBD1
TGTGCCATCAGTAAATATCCGGGACAGGGTAAGATTGGGCCCCAGCATTTT
CAISKYPGQGKIGPQHF
>TRBJ2-1|NA|TRBV5-8|TRBD1
TGTGCCAGCAGCCCGACAGGGGTCCCGCAGTTCTTC
CASSPTGVPQFF
>TRBJ2-1|NA|TRBV7-3|NA
TGTGCCAGCAGCCTCGTGGGGCCGAGCTCCTACAATGAGCAGTTCTTC
CASSLVGPSSYNEQFF
>TRBJ2-3|once|TRBV7-2|TRBD2
TGTGCCAGCAGCTTAGACGGTAGCGGGAAAGATACGCAGTATTTT
CASSLDGSGKDTQYF
>TRBJ2-7|NA|TRBV5-5|TRBD1
TGTGCCAGCAGCTCCAGACAGGGAGCAACCTACGAGCAGTACTTC
CASSSRQGATYEQYF
>TRBJ2-5|NA|TRBV9|TRBD2
TGTGCCAGCAGCGTAGGGACTAGCGGGGGGGCTCAAGAGACCCAGTACTTC
CASSVGTSGGAQETQYF
>TRBJ2-1|NA|TRBV7-9|TRBD2
TGTGCCAGCAGCCCTCTTGGAGTAGCGGGAGGGAACAATGAGCAGTTCTTC
CASSPLGVAGGNNEQFF
>TRBJ1-2|few|TRBV2|TRBD1
TGTGCCAGCAGAGTCGGACAGGGCTATGGCTACACCTTC
CASRVGQGYGYTF
>TRBJ1-2|NA|TRBV2|NA
TGTGCCAGCCTCACGGGAGGGGTATCCAGTCCCTTC
CASLTGGVSSPF
>TRBJ1-2|NA|TRBV3-1/TRBV3-2|TRBD1
TGTGCCAGCAGCCAAGAGTGGGCAGGGGGCAACTATGGCTACACCTTC
CASSQEWAGGNYGYTF
>TRBJ1-2|NA|TRBV18|TRBD1
TGTGCCAGCTCACCACGTATCGCGCAGGGGGAGTATGGCTACACCTTC
CASSPRIAQGEYGYTF
>TRBJ1-1|NA|TRBV11-2|NA
TGTGCCAGCAGCTTAGACATGAGTCGCACTGAAGCTTTCTTT
CASSLDMSRTEAFF
>TRBJ2-7|NA|TRBV13|TRBD2
TGTGCCAGCAGCGCCGGGACTAGCGGGAGTTTCCACGAGCAGTACTTC
CASSAGTSGSFHEQYF
>TRBJ1-5|NA|TRBV6-5|TRBD1
TGTGCCAGCAGCCCCAGACAGGGGCAGCCCCAGCATTTT
CASSPRQGQPQHF
>TRBJ1-4|NA|TRBV6-5|TRBD1
TGTGCCAGCAGTTACTCGACGGGACAGGGAAATGAAAAACTGTTTTTT
CASSYSTGQGNEKLFF
>TRBJ1-6|NA|TRBV7-9|NA
TGTGCCAGCAGCTTAGCGCTAACAGCCCATTCACCCCTCCACTTT
CASSLALTAHSPLHF
>TRBJ1-1|NA|TRBV3-1/TRBV3-2|TRBD1
TGTGCCAGCAGCCGAGGACAGGGTTTCGTGGACACTGAAGCTTTCTTT
CASSRGQGFVDTEAFF
>TRBJ1-1|once|TRBV30|NA
TGTGCCTGGAGTGAAATCAGGGTGAACACTGAAGCTTTCTTT
CAWSEIRVNTEAFF
>TRBJ2-7|few|TRBV29-1|NA
TGCAGCGTTGCTGCAGGATCCTACGAGCAGTACTTC
CSVAAGSYEQYF
>TRBJ2-1|few|TRBV14|NA
TGTGCCAGCAGCAGAAATGTGCGCTACAATGAGCAGTTCTTC
CASSRNVRYNEQFF
>TRBJ1-1|NA|TRBV6-5|NA
TGTGCCAGCAGTTCGGGCTTAGGGAGGCGGAACACTGAAGCTTTCTTT
CASSSGLGRRNTEAFF
>TRBJ1-2|NA|TRBV7-2|NA
TGTGCCAGCAGCTTAATCTCCAGGGGTATCTCCGCTGGCTACACCTTC
CASSLISRGISAGYTF
>TRBJ1-4|NA|TRBV28|NA
TGTGCCAGCAGTCCCCGACGGACAGTTGTCGAAAAACTGTTTTTT
CASSPRRTVVEKLFF
>TRBJ1-2|few|TRBV3-1/TRBV3-2|TRBD1
TGTGCCAGCAGCGAGGACAGGGGCCGGGACTATGGCTACACCTTC
CASSEDRGRDYGYTF
>TRBJ1-2|NA|TRBV30|NA
TGTGCCTGGAGTTCGGGGGGTGGCTACACCTTC
CAWSSGGGYTF
>TRBJ1-6|NA|TRBV4-2|TRBD1
TGTGCCAGCAGCCAAGATGGGACAGGGTCACCCCTCCACTTT
CASSQDGTGSPLHF
>TRBJ1-1|NA|TRBV29-1|NA
TGCAGCGTTGTCCTTCAGGCAATCATGAACACTGAAGCTTTCTTT
CSVVLQAIMNTEAFF
>TRBJ2-1|few|TRBV3-1/TRBV3-2|NA
TGTGCCAGCAGTCCTACTACCTTCCTCTCTAGGTCCAATGAGCAGTTCTTC
CASSPTTFLSRSNEQFF
>TRBJ2-1|NA|TRBV5-1|TRBD2
TGCGCCAGCAGCCTAGGGACTAGCGGGAGAGGTGAGCAGTTCTTC
CASSLGTSGRGEQFF
>TRBJ2-7|NA|TRBV6-5|NA
TGTGCCAGCACCAGAACATATCAGGGATCCTACGAGCAGTACTTC
CASTRTYQGSYEQYF
>TRBJ2-4|NA|TRBV7-9|NA
TGTGCCAGCAGCTTAGGGTCGGTAAACATTCAGTACTTC
CASSLGSVNIQYF
>TRBJ1-6|NA|TRBV6-5|NA
TGTGCCAGCAGTTACTCCTCACGTCCCCCCGGTTCACCCCTCCACTTT
CASSYSSRPPGSPLHF
>TRBJ2-7|NA|TRBV10-3|TRBD1
TGTGCCATCAGTGATAGGACAGGGGATTCGGCCGAGCAGTACTTC
CAISDRTGDSAEQYF
>TRBJ2-2|NA|TRBV9|NA
TGTGCCAGCAGCGTACAGGGTATTAACACCGGGGAGCTGTTTTTT
CASSVQGINTGELFF
>TRBJ1-1|NA|TRBV21-1|NA
TGTGCCAGCAGCAAAGCCCCCCAGAACACTGAAGCTTTCTTT
CASSKAPQNTEAFF
>TRBJ1-1|NA|TRBV6-5|NA
TGTGCCAGCATTATGGGGGGAGATCGCACTGAAGCTTTCTTT
CASIMGGDRTEAFF
>TRBJ1-5|NA|TRBV18|NA
TGTGCCAGCTCACCAAGCCTTAGCAATCAGCCCCAGCATTTT
CASSPSLSNQPQHF
>TRBJ2-1|NA|TRBV12-5|NA
TGTGCTAGTGGTTTGCAGCGCTCATTCTCCTACAATGAGCAGTTCTTC
CASGLQRSFSYNEQFF
>TRBJ1-6|few|TRBV6-5|NA
TGTGCCACCGTCGGTAGCTCCTATAATTCACCCCTCCACTTT
CATVGSSYNSPLHF
>TRBJ2-1|NA|TRBV7-3|NA
TGTGCCAGCAGCCTCTGGGGGGAAAGCTCCTACAATGAGCAGTTCTTC
CASSLWGESSYNEQFF
>TRBJ1-1|NA|TRBV9|TRBD1
TGTGCCAGCAGCCCGCAGGGGGCCGGGGCTGAAGCTTTCTTT
CASSPQGAGAEAFF
>TRBJ1-5|NA|TRBV28|TRBD1
TGTGCCAGCAGTTCCTCCCCTGGACAGGGTAATCAGCCCCAGCATTTT
CASSSSPGQGNQPQHF
>TRBJ1-1|once|TRBV5-6|NA
TGTGCCAGCAGCTTTTACTCATCCGGTAGCACTGAAGCTTTCTTT
CASSFYSSGSTEAFF
>TRBJ1-2|NA|TRBV3-1/TRBV3-2|NA
TGTGCCAGCAGCCAAGGGGCTGGAGGCTACACCTTC
CASSQGAGGYTF